Below, 16 T cell receptor beta chains from the same sample are listed, as sequenced in a study of post-analysis software for immune sequencing data (dated by TCRdb to between 2014 and 2017). Study-wide findings and limitations: Significantly higher frequencies in patients than in controls were found for five or six TRBV segments, including TRBV5-6, TRBV5-1 and TRBV20-1.

The method behind the library was PCR. Sequencer: Illumina HiSeq 2500. Unique molecular identifiers were incorporated into TCR beta cDNA libraries to reduce PCR and sequencing biases. TCRdb itself trimmed the public reads at Q25 with fastp, ran MiXCR and retained productive beta chains. For every CDR3 protein sequence, its rows merge into one entry that carries the most common genes and DNA. The sample records hundreds of thousands of distinct CDR3 sequences, 55% to 60% of which are singletons. The ten largest clones represent about 11% of the sample. These receptors have no known antigen. The sample taken for sequencing was blood. The source of these receptors is a girl aged 2-10 years with multiple sclerosis.

The chain couples TRBV20-1 to TRBJ1-2; D uncertain. The CDR3 sequence is 12 residues long. Germline V gives CDR1 DFQATT, CDR2 SNEGSKA (reference sequence). Trimming pared 2 bases from V and 4 bases from J, leaving 8 bases between. The CDR3 reads CSARQQTYGYTF. The CDR3 coding sequence is TGCAGTGCTAGACAACAGACCTATGGCTACACCTTC.

The chain has TRBV25-1 and TRBJ1-2; D unresolved. From germline, CDR1 is MGHDK and CDR2 SYGVNS. The CDR3 length is 13 residues. V dropped 0 bases and J dropped 4 bases, with 6 bases sitting between them. The CDR3 sequence: CASSEYLRYGYTF. As DNA, the CDR3 is TGTGCCAGCAGTGAATATCTCCGCTATGGCTACACCTTC.

This clonotype occurred a few times. The chain recombines TRBV6-2 or TRBV6-3 with TRBJ2-1; D gene unclear. Germline lookup yields CDR1 MNHEY and CDR2 SVGEGT. V shed 2 bases and J shed 6 bases, with 11 bases lying between them. The CDR3 runs to 14 residues. For the CDR3, the DNA is TGTGCCAGCAGTTACGCCCTAGTGGGCAATGAGCAGTTCTTC. It codes for CASSYALVGNEQFF.

This clonotype was counted only a few times. Here the CDR3 reads CSADGTSGSSYNEQFF. In DNA form, the CDR3 reads TGCAGTGCTGACGGGACTAGCGGGAGCTCCTACAATGAGCAGTTCTTC. The chain couples TRBV20-1 to TRBJ2-1; 14 bases are a match to TRBD2. The junction had 3 bases not matched to a gene; V was cut back by 5 bases and J by 0 bases. This CDR3 region has 16 residues. Germline loops: CDR1 DFQATT, CDR2 SNEGSKA (reference sequence).

This clonotype was seen a handful of times. The junction differs from germline at one of its ends, possibly a read error. The rearrangement joins TRBV7-2 to TRBJ2-5; 9 nucleotides line up with TRBD1. Germline CDR1 is SGHTA and CDR2 is FQGNSA. The length of the CDR3 is 13 residues. DNA of the CDR3: TGTGCCAGCAGCGGACAGGGGAGAGAGGCCCAGTACTTC. Residues: CASSGQGREAQYF.

This chain uses TRBV6-6 with TRBJ1-1; D unresolved. In germline, CDR1 is MNHNY, CDR2 SVGAGI (reference sequence). The V and J ends lost 6 bases and 0 bases respectively, with 20 bases between them. The length of the CDR3 is 17 residues. In nucleotides, the CDR3 is TGTGCCAGCAGCCTCCGCCGAGAAAGCTCCATGAACACTGAAGCTTTCTTT. Protein: CASSLRRESSMNTEAFF.

The chain is built from TRBV11-2 and TRBJ1-1; the match to TRBD1 covers 8 bases. The length of the CDR3 is 16 residues. Trimming removed 2 bases from V and 2 bases from J; junction bases left unmatched: 7. CDR1 is SGHAT, CDR2 FQNNGV, per germline. The CDR3 DNA reads TGTGCCAGCAGCTTAACGGGACAGGATCCCAACACTGAAGCTTTCTTT. This encodes CASSLTGQDPNTEAFF. Supplemented by reference TRBV11-2 and TRBJ1-1, the full variable domain reads EAGVAQSPRYKIIEKRQSVAFWCNPISGHATLYWYQQILGQGPKLLIQFQNNGVVDDSQLPKDRFSAERLKGVDSTLKIQPAKLEDSAVYLCASSLTGQDPNTEAFFGQGTRLTVV.

This chain uses TRBV12-3 or TRBV12-4 with TRBJ2-7, with 8 nucleotides matching TRBD2. This CDR3 region has 13 residues. J lost 7 bases, V lost 3 bases, and 5 bases had no gene match. As DNA, the CDR3 is TGTGCCAGCAGTTTGAGACGGGAGGGAGAGCAGTACTTC. Its protein product is CASSLRREGEQYF.

V and J are TRBV7-2 and TRBJ2-3, with 9 bases identical to TRBD2. CDR3 length: 17 amino acids. Losses at the gene ends were 0 bases for V and 2 bases for J; bases not matched to a gene: 6. The germline V gene has CDR1 SGHTA and CDR2 FQGNSA. The CDR3 protein is CASSLAGLAGNTDTQYF. The CDR3 nucleotides are TGTGCCAGCAGCTTAGCGGGGCTAGCGGGGAACACAGATACGCAGTATTTT.

The chain joins TRBV12-3 or TRBV12-4 to TRBJ2-1; TRBD2 is a possible D gene (7 bases). The V and J ends lost 6 bases and 3 bases respectively, with 21 bases between them. The CDR3 sequence is 17 residues long. The CDR3 DNA is TGTGCCAGCAGCCACCAAAGGGGGGGGTATTTCTACAATGAGCAGTTCTTC. Protein sequence: CASSHQRGGYFYNEQFF.

This clonotype was recorded only once. The rearrangement joins TRBV24-1 to TRBJ1-5, with D possibly matching TRBD1 (6 bases). CDR1 is KGHDR and CDR2 is SFDVKD in the germline V gene. This CDR3 is 15 amino acids long. With 9 bases removed from V and 6 bases from J, the gap between germline ends came to 20 bases. CDR3 in DNA: TGTGCCACCTCACAAATAACAGGGAATCGTCAGCCCCAGCATTTT. Translating it yields CATSQITGNRQPQHF.

This clonotype has only one observation. The chain recombines TRBV29-1 with TRBJ2-4; TRBD1 matches 8 bases. V dropped 4 bases and J dropped 13; count of bases not matched to a gene: 18. This CDR3 is built from 15 residues. CDR1 and CDR2 (germline): SQVTM, ANQGSEA. The CDR3 protein is CSVVGGTGLPLEQYF. In DNA, the CDR3 is TGCAGCGTTGTAGGTGGGACAGGCCTCCCCCTGGAGCAGTACTTC.

This clonotype was picked up a small number of times. This rearrangement joins TRBV29-1 to TRBJ2-7, with D perhaps assigned TRBD1 or TRBD2 (5 bases each). V was pared by 3 bases and J by 5 bases, with 11 bases between. Germline V gene data show CDR1 as SQVTM and CDR2 as ANQGSEA. The CDR3 runs 12 residues. CDR3 in amino acids: CSVEGDRNEQYF. DNA of the CDR3: TGCAGCGTTGAGGGGGATCGGAACGAGCAGTACTTC.

This clonotype was seen once. The chain combines TRBV12-5 with TRBJ1-1; 8 bases match TRBD1. From germline, CDR1 is LGHNT and CDR2 FRNRAP. The trim removed 6 bases at V and 3 bases at J, leaving 3 bases unmatched. The CDR3 is 13 residues long. The CDR3 sequence is CASGAGGYTEAFF. CDR3 nucleotide sequence: TGTGCTAGTGGGGCAGGGGGCTACACTGAAGCTTTCTTT.

V is TRBV11-3 and J is TRBJ2-1; D remains unclear. Germline V gives CDR1 SGHNT, CDR2 YENEEA. The CDR3 extends over 16 amino acids. Trimming stripped 4 bases from V and 2 bases from J, with 15 bases between. CDR3 bases: TGTGCCAGCAGCTCCATTCGACAATCTGCCTACAATGAGCAGTTCTTC. Translation gives CASSSIRQSAYNEQFF.

The rearrangement joins TRBV5-1 to TRBJ2-1; no definite D call. From germline, CDR1 is SGHRS and CDR2 YFSETQ. The CDR3 is 13 amino acids. V was pared by 4 bases and J by 10 bases, with 15 bases between. This CDR3 reads CASSIFSGFEQFF. CDR3 coding DNA: TGCGCCAGCAGCATCTTTTCCGGGTTCGAGCAGTTCTTC.